Presented here are 22 T cell receptor beta chains from one specimen sequenced in a study. Using its own MiXCR run on the RT-PCR reads, TCRdb lists one record per CDR3 protein. The data hold some 6,500 distinct CDR3 sequences, with more than 85% observed a single time. The sequencing input was memory CD4+ T cells from blood. The receptor set was obtained from a female donor in good health, serving as a healthy control.

Details on this clonotype: As an off-target read in a library built for alpha chains, this beta chain has a frequency of little significance. The rearrangement uses TRBV7-6 and TRBJ1-5; D gene uncertain. The length of the CDR3 is 13 residues. Germline CDR1 is SGHVS and CDR2 is FNYEAQ. V was clipped by 5 bases and J by 4 bases, with 9 bases between them. This chain's CDR3 is CASSAYRNQPQHF. DNA of the CDR3: TGTGCCAGCAGCGCCTACAGAAATCAGCCCCAGCATTTT.

Details on this clonotype: The library was built for alpha chains, so this beta chain is an off-target read and its size means little. The chain's CDR3 is CASSLLDTVLSEQYF. The CDR3 bases are TGTGCCAGCAGCTTACTGGACACGGTTTTAAGCGAGCAGTACTTC. This chain links TRBV12-3 or TRBV12-4 with TRBJ2-7; maybe TRBD1 (5 bases). The CDR3 runs 15 residues. V dropped 6 bases and J dropped 6 bases, with 21 bases sitting between them.

To note about this clonotype: This beta chain lies outside the target of a library built for alpha chains; its clone size means little. This chain uses TRBV10-3 with TRBJ2-3; D may be TRBD2 (6 bases). This CDR3 spans 14 amino acids. In germline, CDR1 is ENHRY, CDR2 SYGVKD. V was shortened by 10 bases and J by 0 bases, with 14 bases between the two germline ends. The CDR3 sequence: CATGGIQSTDTQYF. As DNA, the CDR3 is TGTGCCACCGGGGGTATTCAGAGCACAGATACGCAGTATTTT.

Of note for this clonotype: This beta chain slipped into a library made for alpha chains as a stray read, so its size is not meaningful. The rearrangement joins TRBV5-1 to TRBJ2-1; the match to TRBD2 covers 11 bases. Germline assignment: CDR1 SGHRS and CDR2 YFSETQ. This CDR3 has 16 amino acids. Losses at the gene ends were 3 bases for V and 3 bases for J; bases not matched to a gene: 5. The CDR3 here is CASSSGTSGLYNEQFF. The CDR3 bases are TGCGCCAGCAGCTCGGGGACTAGCGGACTCTACAATGAGCAGTTCTTC.

The sample holds a few counts of this clonotype. Because the library targeted alpha chains, this beta chain is an off-target read whose size means little. The CDR3 here is CASSSEFGQGASPLHF. The CDR3, as DNA: TGTGCCAGCAGCTCCGAGTTTGGACAGGGGGCTTCACCCCTCCACTTT. The V call is TRBV7-9, the J call TRBJ1-6, with 11 positions matching TRBD1. This CDR3 spans 16 amino acids. V lost 4 bases and J lost 9; bases outside the gene matches: 8. Germline V CDR1 and CDR2: SEHNR, FQNEAQ (reference sequence).

Comments on this clonotype: For a library built for alpha chains, this beta chain is a stray read; little rests on its size. The chain recombines TRBV18 with TRBJ2-2, with D possibly matching TRBD2 (5 bases). V was clipped by 3 bases and J by 3 bases, with 14 bases between them. The CDR3 covers 16 residues. CDR1 and CDR2 from the germline V gene are KGHSH and LQKENI. The CDR3 region has the DNA TGTGCCAGCTCACCCCCTAGCCGAGGTGACACCGGGGAGCTGTTTTTT. Translation gives CASSPPSRGDTGELFF.

With regard to this clonotype: With the library built for alpha chains, this beta chain is off target and its frequency is not meaningful. The rearrangement uses TRBV7-2 and TRBJ2-7; TRBD1 or TRBD2 may be the D gene (5 bases each). Trimming shortened V by 5 bases and J by 3 bases, and 14 bases separated the two germline ends. This CDR3 region has 14 residues. From germline, CDR1 is SGHTA and CDR2 FQGNSA. CDR3 sequence: CASSSRDGLYEQYF. The CDR3 nucleotides read TGTGCCAGCAGCAGCCGGGACGGCCTCTACGAGCAGTACTTC.

This clonotype was observed a handful of times. As an off-target read in a library built for alpha chains, this beta chain has a frequency of little significance. The rearrangement uses TRBV6-2 or TRBV6-3 and TRBJ1-2, with a tentative D call TRBD1 (6 bases). Per germline, CDR1 MNHEY and CDR2 SVGEGT. There are 13 residues in the CDR3. Trimming cost V 6 bases and J 4 bases, with 12 bases left between them. Here the CDR3 DNA reads TGTGCCAGCAGGGATGGACAGCGCTATGGCTACACCTTC. It translates to CASRDGQRYGYTF.

A note on this clonotype: Found in a library prepared for alpha chains, this beta chain is an off-target read, and its abundance has little meaning. This chain connects TRBV20-1 to TRBJ2-3; TRBD2 agrees at 9 bases. Germline loops: CDR1 DFQATT, CDR2 SNEGSKA (reference sequence). The CDR3 spans 17 residues. V dropped 1 base and J dropped 1; count of bases not matched to a gene: 9. CDR3 DNA sequence: TGCAGTGCTAGAGCCCCGGGACTAGCAGGCGGCACAGATACGCAGTATTTT. Translating it yields CSARAPGLAGGTDTQYF.

With respect to this clonotype: A library prepared for alpha chains yielded this beta chain as an off-target read; its size is of little meaning. The chain joins TRBV12-3 or TRBV12-4 to TRBJ2-2; tentatively, D is TRBD2 (5 bases). The CDR3 is 13 amino acids. V dropped 6 bases and J dropped 4 bases, with 9 bases sitting between them. The chain's CDR3 is CASRRGSTGELFF. The CDR3 region has the DNA TGTGCCAGCAGACGGGGTTCCACCGGGGAGCTGTTTTTT.

As for this clonotype: At one of its ends the junction is not consistent with the germline gene, which may arise from a read error. This beta chain appears as a stray read in a library generated for alpha chains; its size is not informative. This chain joins TRBV7-3 and TRBJ2-4; the match to TRBD2 covers 10 bases. There are 14 residues in the CDR3. Germline V gene sequence: CDR1 SGHTA, CDR2 FQGTGA. The CDR3 nucleotides are TGTGCCAGCAGCTTAATGTCGGCTAGCGGGAGTTTCCACTTC. Translation gives CASSLMSASGSFHF.

With respect to this clonotype: Within a library made for alpha chains, this beta chain is off target, and its count is uninformative. J is TRBJ2-3 and V is TRBV7-2; D not resolved. Germline CDR1 is SGHTA and CDR2 is FQGNSA. CDR3 length: 14 amino acids. Deletions cut 5 bases from V and 0 bases from J, with 9 bases between. The CDR3 DNA reads TGTGCCAGCAGCCCAACGCATAGCACAGATACGCAGTATTTT. Translating gives CASSPTHSTDTQYF.

This clonotype was seen more than once but under ten times. This beta chain is an off-target read within a library intended for alpha chains, so its frequency means little. The rearrangement links TRBV5-5 to TRBJ1-6; no clear D. The V and J ends lost 4 bases and 5 bases respectively, with 7 bases between them. Germline V CDR1 and CDR2: SGHKS, YYEKEE (reference sequence). This CDR3 is built from 13 residues. CDR3 in amino acids: CASSPPHNSPLHF. CDR3 in DNA: TGTGCCAGCAGCCCGCCACATAATTCACCCCTCCACTTT.

Concerning this clonotype: Little can be read into the size of this beta chain, an off-target read in a library designed for alpha chains. The chain combines TRBV5-1 with TRBJ2-7; D is unclear. V was pared by 4 bases and J by 2 bases, with 13 bases between. Germline V CDR1 and CDR2: SGHRS, YFSETQ. The CDR3 is 14 residues long. Here the CDR3 DNA reads TGCGCCAGCAGCCTTAACACTGGACCCTACGAGCAGTACTTC. Its protein is CASSLNTGPYEQYF.

As concerns this clonotype: This beta chain slipped into a library made for alpha chains as a stray read, so its size is not meaningful. This chain uses TRBV2 with TRBJ1-1, with TRBD1 identical over 8 bases. The ends lost 5 bases at V and 8 bases at J; junction bases unmatched: 4. CDR1 and CDR2 (germline): SNHLY, FYNNEI. This CDR3 is 12 amino acids long. This chain's CDR3 is CASSYGQGEAFF. The CDR3 DNA follows: TGTGCCAGCAGTTACGGACAGGGAGAAGCTTTCTTT.

In the case of this clonotype: Found in a library prepared for alpha chains, this beta chain is an off-target read, and its abundance has little meaning. The CDR3 region has the DNA TGTGCCAGCAGCGAAACTGGGTATGAGCAGTTCTTC. This gives the protein CASSETGYEQFF. The chain links TRBV7-2 to TRBJ2-1; no definite D call. The CDR3 totals 12 residues. V was shortened by 5 bases and J by 8 bases, with 10 bases between the two germline ends. Germline V gene lookup returns CDR1 SGHTA and CDR2 FQGNSA.

For this clonotype: This beta chain is a stray read from a library made for alpha chains; its abundance is not meaningful. The gene calls are TRBV29-1 and TRBJ2-3; the D is unclear. V lost 7 bases, J lost 8 bases, and 10 bases lay in between. Germline CDR1 reads SQVTM; CDR2 reads ANQGSEA. The CDR3 consists of 10 residues. This CDR3 reads CSGRSGTQYF. Here the CDR3 DNA reads TGCAGCGGCCGTTCGGGTACGCAGTATTTT.

Concerning this clonotype itself: This beta chain came through as a stray read in a library set up for alpha chains, and its size says little. V is TRBV12-5 and J is TRBJ2-1; D is unclear. The CDR3 is made up of 13 amino acids. The V gene's germline CDR1 is LGHNT and CDR2 FRNRAP. V was shortened by 7 bases and J by 0 bases, with 7 bases between the two germline ends. The CDR3 is CASAASSYNEQFF. The CDR3 DNA sequence: TGTGCTAGTGCCGCGAGCTCCTACAATGAGCAGTTCTTC.

Remarks on this clonotype: Little can be read into the size of this beta chain, an off-target read in a library designed for alpha chains. The CDR3: CASRLTSGETQYF. Written as DNA, the CDR3 is TGTGCCAGCAGATTGACTAGCGGGGAGACCCAGTACTTC. The chain joins TRBV6-5 to TRBJ2-5; TRBD2 agrees at 10 bases. This CDR3 region has 13 residues. The ends lost 6 bases at V and 5 bases at J; junction bases unmatched: 3. The germline V gene encodes CDR1 MNHEY and CDR2 SVGAGI.

Of note for this clonotype: Because the library targeted alpha chains, this beta chain is an off-target read whose size means little. CDR3 nucleotide sequence: TGTGCCAGCAGCGATAGAACTTCAGGGGGCTGGGAGCAGTTCTTC. Translated, it gives CASSDRTSGGWEQFF. The chain uses TRBV11-2 and TRBJ2-1; TRBD1 agrees at 8 bases. The V and J ends lost 5 bases and 10 bases, in that order; junction bases with no gene match: 13. The CDR3 has 15 residues. Germline-derived CDR1 and CDR2 are SGHAT and FQNNGV.

About this clonotype itself: This beta chain was picked up by a library intended for alpha chains and is off target, so its count carries little meaning. This chain connects TRBV20-1 to TRBJ2-6; no reliable D call. This CDR3 has 16 residues. The V end was cut by 3 bases, the J end by 4 bases, with 16 bases between. The germline V gene has CDR1 DFQATT and CDR2 SNEGSKA (reference sequence). Written as DNA, the CDR3 is TGCAGTGCTAGTCCCCAGGAAAGTGGCGGGGCCAACGTCCTGACTTTC. Translation: CSASPQESGGANVLTF.

Regarding this clonotype: The size of this beta chain means little, since it is a stray read in a library made for alpha chains. The chain couples TRBV7-7 to TRBJ2-1; 7 bases fit TRBD2. Germline trimming cut 4 bases from V and 5 bases from J; bases unmatched to any gene: 5. The CDR3 runs to 14 residues. CDR1 is SSHAT and CDR2 is FNYEAQ in the germline V gene (reference sequence). This chain's CDR3 is CASSSGTTNNEQFF. The CDR3 nucleotides are TGTGCCAGCAGCTCCGGGACTACCAACAATGAGCAGTTCTTC. The full variable domain, in which reference TRBV7-7 and TRBJ2-1 provide the parts outside the CDR3, is GAGVSQSPRYKVTKRGQDVTLRCDPISSHATLYWYQQALGQGPEFLTYFNYEAQPDKSGLPSDRFSAERPEGSISTLTIQRTEQRDSAMYRCASSSGTTNNEQFFGPGTRLTVL.